These 13 T cell receptor beta chains were all obtained from the same sample, sequenced in a study of blood T cell repertoires in COVID-19. Produced via immunoSEQ multiplex PCR; TCRdb's table is partial and in-frame only. The sample includes approximately 210,000 clones, around 81% of them seen just once. The sequenced material came from PBMCs or T cells enriched from blood (not recorded which). The receptors were gathered from a woman in her forties or fifties with acute COVID-19.

CDR3 coding DNA: TGTGCCAGCAGTGAAAACGCAGACTACGAGCAGTACTTC. It yields the protein CASSENADYEQYF. The J gene is TRBJ2-7, the V gene TRBV2; D is undetermined. The CDR3 loop spans 13 amino acids. The germline gives CDR1 SNHLY, CDR2 FYNNEI. Trimming stripped 2 bases from V and 3 bases from J, with 8 bases between.

J is TRBJ2-3 and V is TRBV2, with D perhaps matching TRBD2 (5 bases). The CDR3 has 17 amino acids. Germline V gene data show CDR1 as SNHLY and CDR2 as FYNNEI. Deletions cut 0 bases from V and 3 bases from J, with 16 bases between. The CDR3 DNA reads TGTGCCAGCAGTGAAGCGCGTGGGCGTCGGAGGACAGATACGCAGTATTTT. Encoded protein: CASSEARGRRRTDTQYF.

The chain joins TRBV14 to TRBJ1-3; no firm D call. The length of the CDR3 is 15 residues. CDR1 is SGHDN and CDR2 is FVKESK in the germline V gene. V shed 1 base and J shed 0 bases, with 7 bases lying between them. The CDR3 region has the DNA TGTGCCAGCAGCCAAGCCATTTTCTCTGGAAACACCATATATTTT. As protein: CASSQAIFSGNTIYF.

V gene TRBV7-3 combines with J gene TRBJ2-2, with TRBD2 identical over 8 bases. V dropped 5 bases and J dropped 6; count of bases not matched to a gene: 17. Germline V gene data show CDR1 as SGHTA and CDR2 as FQGTGA. There are 18 residues in the CDR3. The DNA of the CDR3 is TGTGCCAGCAGCCCAAAGGGGGACGGGACTAGAATAGCCGGGGAGCTGTTTTTT. This codes for CASSPKGDGTRIAGELFF.

Concerning this clone itself: Other DNA sequences of this sample code for an identical CDR3. The rearrangement joins TRBV5-1 to TRBJ2-5; unclear D gene. This CDR3 has 11 amino acids. Germline CDR1 reads SGHRS; CDR2 reads YFSETQ. With 3 bases removed from V and 2 bases from J, the gap between germline ends came to 2 bases. CDR3 coding DNA: TGCGCCAGCAGCTCGCAAGAGACCCAGTACTTC. This encodes CASSSQETQYF.

The genes are TRBV3-1 (or the pseudogene TRBV3-2) and TRBJ1-3; D remains ambiguous. CDR1 LGHDT and CDR2 YNNKEL come from the germline V gene (reference sequence). V gave up 8 bases and J gave up 1 base, with 9 bases separating them. The CDR3 is made up of 13 amino acids. The CDR3 sequence: CASGGSSGNTIYF. The CDR3 DNA reads as TGTGCCAGCGGCGGTTCTTCTGGAAACACCATATATTTT.

The V and J genes are TRBV7-2 and TRBJ2-6; possible D gene TRBD2, 6 bases. The V end was cut by 5 bases, the J end by 0 bases, with 17 bases between. This CDR3 contains 18 residues. Germline V CDR1 and CDR2: SGHTA, FQGNSA. The CDR3 region is CASSPTGGRYSGANVLTF. CDR3 coding DNA: TGTGCCAGCAGCCCAACCGGGGGACGGTACTCTGGGGCCAACGTCCTGACTTTC.

The chain is built from TRBV28 and TRBJ1-3; TRBD1 might be the D (6 bases). The V end lost 5 bases, the J end lost 2 bases, and 13 bases lay between the germline ends. The CDR3 is 15 residues long. The germline gives CDR1 MDHEN, CDR2 SYDVKM. CDR3 bases: TGTGCCAGCAGTCTAGGGGGGGGCGCTGGAAACACCATATATTTT. Translated: CASSLGGGAGNTIYF.

CDR3 region: CSAWRGTEAFF. As DNA, the CDR3 is TGCAGTGCCTGGCGGGGGACTGAAGCTTTCTTT. This chain joins TRBV20-1 and TRBJ1-1, with D possibly matching TRBD1 (5 bases). The CDR3 is made up of 11 amino acids. Per germline, CDR1 DFQATT and CDR2 SNEGSKA (reference sequence). V was pared by 6 bases and J by 5 bases, with 10 bases between.

V and J are TRBV3-1 (or the pseudogene TRBV3-2) and TRBJ1-1; D perhaps matches TRBD1 (6 bases). V lost 4 bases to trimming and J lost 1 base, with 10 bases between them. Germline V gene sequence: CDR1 LGHDT, CDR2 YNNKEL (reference sequence). This CDR3 spans 14 amino acids. CDR3: CASSRLGQNTEAFF. As DNA, the CDR3 is TGTGCCAGCAGCCGCTTGGGACAGAACACTGAAGCTTTCTTT.

V is TRBV7-2 and J is TRBJ2-3; no firm D call. The CDR3 runs to 15 residues. CDR1 SGHTA and CDR2 FQGNSA come from the germline V gene. Trimming took off 3 bases at V and 2 bases at J, with 12 bases between the two ends. CDR3 nucleotide sequence: TGTGCCAGCAGCTTGTTTTCTACAGCCACAGATACGCAGTATTTT. Protein product: CASSLFSTATDTQYF.

This chain uses TRBV19 with TRBJ2-1; D gene uncertain. V lost 3 bases, J lost 4 bases, and 10 bases lay in between. Germline V lookup: CDR1 LNHDA, CDR2 SQIVND (reference sequence). There are 14 residues in the CDR3. Written as DNA, the CDR3 is TGTGCCAGTAGTATGGGCGCCTTGTACAATGAGCAGTTCTTC. This encodes CASSMGALYNEQFF.

The count of this clone is one. CDR3 region: CASGTQGTQYF. The CDR3 nucleotides read TGTGCCAGCGGAACTCAGGGGACCCAGTACTTC. The chain carries TRBV7-9 and TRBJ2-5; possibly TRBD1 for D (5 bases). CDR3 length: 11 amino acids. The V gene lost 8 bases and the J gene lost 7 bases, with 11 bases spanning the gap. Germline CDR1 reads SEHNR; CDR2 reads FQNEAQ (reference sequence).